The rows below give T cell receptor beta chains drawn from one sample of a study of blood T cell repertoires in COVID-19. Method: immunoSEQ multiplex PCR; TCRdb's copy keeps in-frame clones and lacks some. The data hold about 140,000 clones, with 76% observed a single time. Sequenced: peripheral blood. All receptors derive from an elderly woman with active or convalescent COVID-19. Each CDR3 is given with its conserved first and last residue. The D gene is left open where the match is weak. A row's size may be missing; if present it is once, few, many or a size class.

CDR3aa: CASSGPRLYGYTF
CDR3nt: TGTGCCAGCAGTGGGCCAAGACTTTATGGCTACACCTTC
d_gene: .
v_gene: TRBV2
abundance: .
j_gene: TRBJ1-2

CDR3aa: CASSLGQREKLFF
CDR3nt: TGTGCCAGCAGCTTAGGACAGAGGGAAAAACTGTTTTTT
d_gene: .
v_gene: TRBV12-3/TRBV12-4
abundance: .
j_gene: TRBJ1-4

CDR3aa: CASSLGQGSSYEQYF
CDR3nt: TGTGCCAGCAGCTTGGGACAGGGGAGCTCCTACGAGCAGTACTTC
d_gene: TRBD1
v_gene: TRBV5-4
abundance: .
j_gene: TRBJ2-7

CDR3aa: CASSQTLYQETQYF
CDR3nt: TGTGCCAGCAGCCAAACTTTGTACCAAGAGACCCAGTACTTC
d_gene: .
v_gene: TRBV14
abundance: .
j_gene: TRBJ2-5

CDR3aa: CASSYNRQGGEKLFF
CDR3nt: TGTGCCAGCAGTTACAATCGACAGGGCGGGGAAAAACTGTTTTTT
d_gene: TRBD1
v_gene: TRBV6-5
abundance: .
j_gene: TRBJ1-4

CDR3aa: CASSLWGGNQPQHF
CDR3nt: TGTGCCAGCAGTTTATGGGGGGGCAATCAGCCCCAGCATTTT
d_gene: .
v_gene: TRBV27
abundance: few
j_gene: TRBJ1-5

CDR3aa: CASTIEPGELFF
CDR3nt: TGTGCCAGCACCATAGAGCCCGGGGAGCTGTTTTTT
d_gene: .
v_gene: TRBV6-5
abundance: .
j_gene: TRBJ2-2

CDR3aa: CASSPGLGNTGELFF
CDR3nt: TGTGCCAGCAGCCCGGGACTCGGGAACACCGGGGAGCTGTTTTTT
d_gene: .
v_gene: TRBV7-2
abundance: few
j_gene: TRBJ2-2

CDR3aa: CASSSGAGDKPEQYF
CDR3nt: TGTGCCAGCAGTTCCGGGGCCGGGGACAAACCCGAGCAGTACTTC
d_gene: .
v_gene: TRBV28
abundance: .
j_gene: TRBJ2-7

CDR3aa: CSASNRGGVNEQFF
CDR3nt: TGCAGTGCTAGTAATCGGGGGGGCGTTAATGAGCAGTTCTTC
d_gene: TRBD2
v_gene: TRBV20-1
abundance: .
j_gene: TRBJ2-1

CDR3aa: CASSLGTGKEETQYF
CDR3nt: TGTGCCAGCAGCTTAGGGACAGGGAAAGAAGAGACCCAGTACTTC
d_gene: TRBD1
v_gene: TRBV5-5
abundance: .
j_gene: TRBJ2-5

CDR3aa: CASSLQGHGNSNTIYF
CDR3nt: TGTGCCAGCAGCCTACAGGGTCATGGGAATTCGAACACCATATATTTT
d_gene: .
v_gene: TRBV7-8
abundance: .
j_gene: TRBJ1-3

CDR3aa: CASSQDSRGKLFF
CDR3nt: TGTGCCAGCAGCCAAGATTCCCGGGGAAAACTGTTTTTT
d_gene: .
v_gene: TRBV4-2
abundance: .
j_gene: TRBJ1-4

CDR3aa: CASSDRVIVTGELFF
CDR3nt: TGTGCCAGCAGCGACAGGGTTATCGTTACCGGGGAGCTGTTTTTT
d_gene: TRBD1
v_gene: TRBV7-9
abundance: .
j_gene: TRBJ2-2

CDR3aa: CASSLSKSGGELFF
CDR3nt: TGTGCCAGCAGCTTAAGTAAGAGTGGCGGGGAGCTGTTTTTT
d_gene: .
v_gene: TRBV5-4
abundance: .
j_gene: TRBJ2-2

CDR3aa: CASSQETLAGGLQETQYF
CDR3nt: TGCGCCAGCAGCCAAGAAACCCTAGCGGGGGGTCTCCAAGAGACCCAGTACTTC
d_gene: TRBD2
v_gene: TRBV4-1
abundance: .
j_gene: TRBJ2-5

CDR3aa: CASSPARDRVYGYTF
CDR3nt: TGTGCCAGCAGCCCCGCTAGGGACAGGGTTTATGGCTACACCTTC
d_gene: TRBD1
v_gene: TRBV11-3
abundance: .
j_gene: TRBJ1-2

CDR3aa: CASAGGSSLSGNTIYF
CDR3nt: TGTGCCAGTGCAGGGGGGAGTTCTCTCTCTGGAAACACCATATATTTT
d_gene: TRBD1
v_gene: TRBV19
abundance: .
j_gene: TRBJ1-3

CDR3aa: CASSTGTGVGQPQHF
CDR3nt: TGTGCCAGTAGTACCGGGACAGGGGTCGGACAGCCCCAGCATTTT
d_gene: TRBD1
v_gene: TRBV19
abundance: .
j_gene: TRBJ1-5

CDR3aa: CASSDQTSYEQYF
CDR3nt: TGTGCCAGCAGTGATCAGACAAGCTACGAGCAGTACTTC
d_gene: .
v_gene: TRBV2
abundance: .
j_gene: TRBJ2-7

CDR3aa: CASSRTVKNIQYF
CDR3nt: TGTGCCAGCAGCCGCACGGTAAAAAACATTCAGTACTTC
d_gene: .
v_gene: TRBV3-1/TRBV3-2
abundance: once
j_gene: TRBJ2-4

CDR3aa: CASSFGGGRHSLMNTEAFF
CDR3nt: TGTGCCAGCAGCTTCGGGGGGGGACGGCATTCCCTTATGAACACTGAAGCTTTCTTT
d_gene: .
v_gene: TRBV13
abundance: .
j_gene: TRBJ1-1

CDR3aa: CSVVPRLAGPEQYF
CDR3nt: TGCAGCGTTGTTCCCCGACTGGCGGGACCCGAGCAGTACTTC
d_gene: .
v_gene: TRBV29-1
abundance: .
j_gene: TRBJ2-7

CDR3aa: CASSPKQTRSLVVGSYNEQFF
CDR3nt: TGTGCCAGCAGCCCAAAACAGACGAGATCACTCGTTGTGGGCTCCTACAATGAGCAGTTCTTC
d_gene: .
v_gene: TRBV27
abundance: .
j_gene: TRBJ2-1

CDR3aa: CAISANPPTVDYEQYF
CDR3nt: TGTGCCATCAGTGCTAATCCCCCGACTGTCGACTACGAGCAGTACTTC
d_gene: .
v_gene: TRBV10-3
abundance: few
j_gene: TRBJ2-7

CDR3aa: CASSQDVIGQAYEQYF
CDR3nt: TGTGCCAGCAGCCAAGACGTTATAGGACAGGCCTACGAGCAGTACTTC
d_gene: TRBD1
v_gene: TRBV14
abundance: .
j_gene: TRBJ2-7

CDR3aa: CSVGDSDNSPLHF
CDR3nt: TGCAGCGTTGGGGACAGCGATAATTCACCCCTCCACTTT
d_gene: TRBD1
v_gene: TRBV29-1
abundance: .
j_gene: TRBJ1-6

CDR3aa: CASSIGRGRNMNTEAFF
CDR3nt: TGTGCCAGTAGTATCGGGAGGGGCCGCAACATGAACACTGAAGCTTTCTTT
d_gene: .
v_gene: TRBV19
abundance: .
j_gene: TRBJ1-1

CDR3aa: CAWSVGQSYGYTF
CDR3nt: TGTGCCTGGAGTGTTGGGCAGTCCTATGGCTACACCTTC
d_gene: .
v_gene: TRBV30
abundance: few
j_gene: TRBJ1-2

CDR3aa: CASSPRLMTLSSYEQYF
CDR3nt: TGTGCCAGCTCACCACGGCTCATGACTCTAAGCTCCTACGAGCAGTACTTC
d_gene: .
v_gene: TRBV18
abundance: .
j_gene: TRBJ2-7

CDR3aa: CASSIGTENQPQHF
CDR3nt: TGCGCCAGCAGCATCGGGACAGAGAATCAGCCCCAGCATTTT
d_gene: TRBD1
v_gene: TRBV5-1
abundance: .
j_gene: TRBJ1-5

CDR3aa: CASSNRGSYTF
CDR3nt: TGTGCCAGCAGTAACAGGGGGAGCTACACCTTC
d_gene: TRBD1
v_gene: TRBV12-3/TRBV12-4
abundance: .
j_gene: TRBJ1-2

CDR3aa: CASSFREANEKLFF
CDR3nt: TGCGCCAGCAGCTTCCGGGAAGCTAATGAAAAACTGTTTTTT
d_gene: .
v_gene: TRBV5-1
abundance: few
j_gene: TRBJ1-4

CDR3aa: CASRQGDLTRQPQHF
CDR3nt: TGTGCCAGTAGACAGGGGGATCTTACGAGGCAGCCCCAGCATTTT
d_gene: TRBD1
v_gene: TRBV19
abundance: .
j_gene: TRBJ1-5

CDR3aa: CASSPGRGGNQPQHF
CDR3nt: TGTGCCAGCTCACCTGGTAGGGGTGGCAATCAGCCCCAGCATTTT
d_gene: .
v_gene: TRBV18
abundance: .
j_gene: TRBJ1-5

CDR3aa: CASSPHRIPFEVQETQYF
CDR3nt: TGTGCCAGCAGTCCCCACCGAATTCCATTTGAGGTACAAGAGACCCAGTACTTC
d_gene: .
v_gene: TRBV6-6
abundance: few
j_gene: TRBJ2-5

CDR3aa: CATSREQGSSYNEQFF
CDR3nt: TGTGCCACCAGCAGAGAACAGGGAAGCTCCTACAATGAGCAGTTCTTC
d_gene: .
v_gene: TRBV15
abundance: .
j_gene: TRBJ2-1

CDR3aa: CASSVRGQVNTEAFF
CDR3nt: TGTGCCAGCAGTGTAAGGGGACAGGTGAACACTGAAGCTTTCTTT
d_gene: TRBD1
v_gene: TRBV28
abundance: .
j_gene: TRBJ1-1

CDR3aa: CASSRGTGENSPLHF
CDR3nt: TGTGCCAGCAGCCGAGGGACAGGGGAAAATTCACCCCTCCACTTT
d_gene: TRBD1
v_gene: TRBV3-1/TRBV3-2
abundance: .
j_gene: TRBJ1-6

CDR3aa: CASSQGIGNEQFF
CDR3nt: TGTGCCAGCTCCCAGGGCATCGGGAATGAGCAGTTCTTC
d_gene: .
v_gene: TRBV18
abundance: .
j_gene: TRBJ2-1

CDR3aa: CASSLSPGQGYEQYF
CDR3nt: TGTGCCAGCAGCTTAAGCCCGGGACAGGGCTACGAGCAGTACTTC
d_gene: TRBD1
v_gene: TRBV7-3
abundance: .
j_gene: TRBJ2-7

CDR3aa: CASSLERTANEQYF
CDR3nt: TGTGCCAGCAGCTTAGAAAGGACAGCTAACGAGCAGTACTTC
d_gene: .
v_gene: TRBV11-2
abundance: .
j_gene: TRBJ2-7

CDR3aa: CASSHADTYGYTF
CDR3nt: TGTGCCAGCAGCCATGCCGACACCTATGGCTACACCTTC
d_gene: .
v_gene: TRBV4-2
abundance: .
j_gene: TRBJ1-2

CDR3aa: CASSFGLFTGELFF
CDR3nt: TGTGCCAGCAGCTTTGGACTCTTCACCGGGGAGCTGTTTTTT
d_gene: .
v_gene: TRBV7-3
abundance: few
j_gene: TRBJ2-2

CDR3aa: CASTLRGYGYTF
CDR3nt: TGTGCCAGCACCCTACGGGGTTATGGCTACACCTTC
d_gene: .
v_gene: TRBV6-5
abundance: .
j_gene: TRBJ1-2

CDR3aa: CASSYLQGYERYF
CDR3nt: TGTGCCAGCAGTTACTTACAGGGCTACGAGCGGTACTTC
d_gene: .
v_gene: TRBV6-2/TRBV6-3
abundance: .
j_gene: TRBJ2-7

CDR3aa: CASSRTASSYEQYF
CDR3nt: TGTGCCAGCTCACGGACAGCCTCCTCCTACGAGCAGTACTTC
d_gene: .
v_gene: TRBV18
abundance: .
j_gene: TRBJ2-7

CDR3aa: CASSLRDILYYGYTF
CDR3nt: TGCGCCAGCAGCTTACGGGACATTTTGTACTATGGCTACACCTTC
d_gene: .
v_gene: TRBV5-1
abundance: .
j_gene: TRBJ1-2

CDR3aa: CASSLRGGETQYF
CDR3nt: TGTGCCAGCAGTTTAAGGGGGGGCGAGACCCAGTACTTC
d_gene: .
v_gene: TRBV27
abundance: .
j_gene: TRBJ2-5